The 20 T cell receptor beta chains listed next were all sequenced from one sample in a study of blood T cell repertoires in COVID-19. TCRdb's copy holds only in-frame clones and misses some; the assay was immunoSEQ multiplex PCR. Of about 210,000 clones listed, roughly 85% are singletons. Sequencing used peripheral blood. The receptors stem from a woman in her sixties or seventies with COVID-19, enrolled during active disease.

The J gene is TRBJ1-6, the V gene TRBV10-3; D not certain. CDR3 length: 14 amino acids. Germline CDR1 ENHRY, CDR2 SYGVKD. V lost 9 bases and J 4 bases, leaving 13 bases between the germline ends. Written as DNA, the CDR3 is TGTGCCATTCGTGAGGAGGAGTATAATTCACCCCTCCACTTT. Residues: CAIREEEYNSPLHF.

The chain joins TRBV25-1 to TRBJ2-5, with D possibly being TRBD1 (6 bases). Germline loops: CDR1 MGHDK, CDR2 SYGVNS. The CDR3 spans 13 residues. Trimming pared 7 bases from V and 2 bases from J, leaving 11 bases between. CDR3 protein: CASNIGQQETQYF. The CDR3 DNA follows: TGTGCCAGCAATATAGGACAGCAAGAGACCCAGTACTTC.

This clone was detected a few times. The rearrangement uses TRBV6-2 or TRBV6-3 and TRBJ1-3, with a weak D call TRBD1 (5 bases). The CDR3 has 16 residues. Trimming pared 6 bases from V and 2 bases from J, leaving 17 bases between. The V gene's germline CDR1 is MNHEY and CDR2 SVGEGT. The CDR3 loop reads CASSAGLLRAGNTIYF. In DNA form, the CDR3 reads TGTGCCAGCAGCGCGGGACTCCTCAGGGCTGGAAACACCATATATTTT.

The CDR3 region is CASSQGLAESYEQYF. The CDR3 DNA sequence: TGTGCCAGCAGCCAGGGACTAGCGGAATCCTACGAGCAGTACTTC. V gene TRBV3-1 (or the pseudogene TRBV3-2) combines with J gene TRBJ2-7; TRBD2 agrees at 11 bases. The V and J ends lost 3 bases and 1 base, in that order; junction bases with no gene match: 2. The germline V gene encodes CDR1 LGHDT and CDR2 YNNKEL (reference sequence). The CDR3 runs to 15 residues.

The sample holds one count of this clone. V usage is TRBV3-1 (or the pseudogene TRBV3-2) and J usage is TRBJ2-2; a weak D match, TRBD2 (6 bases). The germline CDR1 and CDR2 sequences are LGHDT and YNNKEL (reference sequence). The CDR3 totals 17 residues. V gave up 5 bases and J gave up 1 base, with 17 bases separating them. CDR3 sequence (DNA): TGTGCCAGCAGCGGGGACTTGGGGAGCGGGAACACCGGGGAGCTGTTTTTT. This encodes CASSGDLGSGNTGELFF.

The V and J genes are TRBV6-5 and TRBJ1-1, with 7 positions matching TRBD1. With 3 bases clipped from V and 1 base from J, the junction kept 8 bases outside the gene matches. CDR3 size: 16 residues. Germline V lookup: CDR1 MNHEY, CDR2 SVGAGI. The CDR3 is CASSYLAGQRNTEAFF. As DNA, the CDR3 is TGTGCCAGCAGTTATCTGGCGGGACAGAGGAACACTGAAGCTTTCTTT.

This chain links TRBV30 with TRBJ1-4, with D tentatively TRBD1 (5 bases). The germline gives CDR1 GTSNPN, CDR2 SVGIG (reference sequence). The CDR3 is made up of 13 amino acids. Trimming shortened V by 2 bases and J by 4 bases, and 8 bases separated the two germline ends. The DNA of the CDR3 is TGTGCCTGGAGTTTGGGGCATAATGAAAAACTGTTTTTT. The encoded protein is CAWSLGHNEKLFF.

The chain is built from TRBV5-6 and TRBJ1-2; the D gene is possibly TRBD1 (6 bases). Looked up from germline, CDR1 is SGHDT and CDR2 is YYEEEE. The V and J ends lost 4 bases and 8 bases respectively, with 15 bases between them. This CDR3 has 13 residues. The chain's CDR3 is CASSLYRAGGYTF. The CDR3 DNA is TGTGCCAGCAGCCTTTACAGGGCGGGCGGCTACACCTTC.

The chain employs TRBV6-5 and TRBJ1-2, with TRBD1 as a possible D gene (5 bases). The V and J ends lost 6 bases and 5 bases respectively, with 19 bases between them. The CDR3 has 15 amino acids. Germline-derived CDR1 and CDR2 are MNHEY and SVGAGI. The CDR3 reads CASRIVSQGQYGYTF. In DNA, the CDR3 is TGTGCCAGCAGGATCGTATCGCAGGGCCAATATGGCTACACCTTC.

CDR3 nucleotide sequence: TGCGCCAGCAGCTTGTTCGCAGGATTAGAGGGTGAGGCCCTCCACTTT. It is translated as CASSLFAGLEGEALHF. The chain carries TRBV5-1 and TRBJ1-6, with D unresolved. Germline V CDR1 and CDR2: SGHRS, YFSETQ. The V gene lost 1 base and the J gene lost 14 bases, with 22 bases spanning the gap. The CDR3 sequence is 16 residues long. The full variable domain, with the rest looked up from reference TRBV5-1 and TRBJ1-6, is KAGVTQTPRYLIKTRGQQVTLSCSPISGHRSVSWYQQTPGQGLQFLFEYFSETQRNKGNFPGRFSGRQFSNSRSEMNVSTLELGDSALYLCASSLFAGLEGEALHFGNGTRLTVT.

The V call is TRBV27, the J call TRBJ1-2; D is possibly TRBD1 (5 bases). The CDR3 is 14 residues long. Trimming removed 4 bases from V and 8 bases from J, with 17 bases in between. The germline CDR1 and CDR2 sequences are MNHEY and SMNVEV (reference sequence). CDR3 sequence (DNA): TGTGCCAGCAGTTCAACGCCCTGGGGGGAAGGCTACACCTTC. As protein: CASSSTPWGEGYTF.

The J gene is TRBJ2-7, the V gene TRBV6-2 or TRBV6-3, with TRBD1 matching over 9 bases. The CDR3 is made up of 16 amino acids. V lost 6 bases and J lost 2; bases outside the gene matches: 11. Germline V gives CDR1 MNHEY, CDR2 SVGEGT. CDR3: CASSTIGQGRTYEQYF. The CDR3 DNA is TGTGCCAGCAGCACCATTGGACAGGGGAGAACCTACGAGCAGTACTTC.

This clone was detected a few times. This CDR3 is CASSYDRGDGYTF. The CDR3 DNA sequence: TGTGCCAGCAGTTACGACAGGGGAGATGGCTACACCTTC. V usage is TRBV12-3 or TRBV12-4 and J usage is TRBJ1-2, with 8 bases identical to TRBD1. V was clipped by 4 bases and J by 6 bases; unmatched bases: 4. CDR3 size: 13 residues.

The chain has TRBV7-2 and TRBJ2-7; perhaps TRBD2 as D (5 bases). The CDR3 has 13 residues. Germline V gene data show CDR1 as SGHTA and CDR2 as FQGNSA. Trimming took 4 bases from V and 6 from J, leaving 13 bases between them. CDR3 protein: CASSSGGGAEQYF. As DNA, the CDR3 is TGTGCCAGCAGCTCAGGCGGAGGCGCCGAGCAGTACTTC.

The sample holds one count of this clone. The V and J genes are TRBV12-3 or TRBV12-4 and TRBJ1-1, with 7 bases aligning to TRBD1. The CDR3 contains 13 residues. V was clipped by 2 bases and J by 11 bases; unmatched bases: 8. The CDR3 is CASSLSSDRDAFF. The CDR3 bases are TGTGCCAGCAGTTTATCCTCCGACAGGGACGCTTTCTTT.

The chain couples TRBV6-5 to TRBJ1-1; D ambiguous. This CDR3 contains 15 residues. Trimming took off 5 bases at V and 1 base at J, with 14 bases between the two ends. CDR1 is MNHEY and CDR2 is SVGAGI in the germline V gene. DNA for the CDR3: TGTGCCAGCAGTACGCGGGTCCAGCGGAACACTGAAGCTTTCTTT. Translated: CASSTRVQRNTEAFF.

The chain recombines TRBV5-6 with TRBJ1-2; TRBD1 matches 10 bases. The V gene end was trimmed by 0 bases and the J gene end by 6 bases; junction bases not matched to a gene: 5. Germline CDR1 reads SGHDT; CDR2 reads YYEEEE. The CDR3 extends over 15 amino acids. CDR3 protein: CASSLAGGQGNGYTF. CDR3 coding DNA: TGTGCCAGCAGCTTGGCCGGGGGACAGGGGAATGGCTACACCTTC.

This clone was found a few times. The V gene is TRBV19, the J gene TRBJ2-7, with 7 bases fitting TRBD2. The CDR3 is made up of 14 amino acids. Germline loops: CDR1 LNHDA, CDR2 SQIVND (reference sequence). J was trimmed by 0 bases and V by 4 bases; bases with no gene match: 3. The CDR3 region has the DNA TGTGCCAGTAGTAGGGGCGGGAGCTCCTACGAGCAGTACTTC. The encoded protein is CASSRGGSSYEQYF.

The V and J genes are TRBV9 and TRBJ2-6; 15 positions agree with TRBD2. Trimming cost V 4 bases and J 0 bases; bases outside gene matches: 5. CDR1 and CDR2 from the germline V gene are SGDLS and YYNGEE. CDR3 length: 19 residues. As DNA, the CDR3 is TGTGCCAGCAGCCTAGGGACTAGCGGGGGGCGCTCTGGGGCCAACGTCCTGACTTTC. Protein product: CASSLGTSGGRSGANVLTF.

The chain recombines TRBV19 with TRBJ1-5, with D perhaps matching TRBD1 (6 bases). The ends were cut back, 5 bases at V and 3 bases at J, with 14 bases in the middle. This CDR3 is built from 15 residues. Germline assignment: CDR1 LNHDA and CDR2 SQIVND (reference sequence). The CDR3 protein is CASSPPSGHNQPQHF. CDR3 nucleotides: TGTGCCAGTAGTCCCCCGTCGGGACACAATCAGCCCCAGCATTTT.